A selection of T cell receptor beta chains follows, all from one sample in a study of shared T cell receptors in the human thymus. Clones were sequenced by immunoSEQ multiplex PCR, and TCRdb holds only the in-frame ones, with some missing. The sample lists 500,000 to 850,000 clones; around 87% were seen once. These data were also reused for a study on human thymus T cells.

The sample taken for sequencing was thymocytes. The receptors derive from a boy in the first two years of life with a congenital heart defect. CDR3s include the opening cysteine and the closing phenylalanine or tryptophan. The order of the fields is J gene, V gene, D gene, clone size, CDR3 protein, CDR3 DNA. The D gene is left open where the match is weak. Expanded clones are given a class, and other clones once, few, many or no size at all.

TRBJ1-3,TRBV7-9,TRBD1,NA,CASSSRQGTGNTIYF,TGTGCCAGCAGCTCCCGACAGGGAACTGGAAACACCATATATTTT
TRBJ2-3,TRBV30,NA,NA,CAWSAGVADTQYF,TGTGCCTGGAGTGCAGGGGTAGCAGATACGCAGTATTTT
TRBJ1-1,TRBV4-1,NA,NA,CASSQDKLPHTGFLGTEAFF,TGCGCCAGCAGCCAAGATAAGTTGCCACACACAGGGTTCTTGGGCACTGAAGCTTTCTTT
TRBJ2-7,TRBV19,TRBD2,NA,CASSTPQLAGVSYEQYF,TGTGCCAGTAGTACCCCCCAACTAGCGGGAGTAAGTTACGAGCAGTACTTC
TRBJ1-5,TRBV6-1,NA,NA,CASTLDPTVNQPQHF,TGTGCCAGCACCTTAGATCCGACAGTCAATCAGCCCCAGCATTTT
TRBJ2-2,TRBV6-1,TRBD2,few,CASSESGGENTGELFF,TGTGCCAGCAGTGAATCGGGGGGGGAAAATACCGGGGAGCTGTTTTTT
TRBJ2-7,TRBV6-5,TRBD2,NA,CASSHGLAENYEQYF,TGTGCCAGCAGTCATGGACTAGCGGAAAACTACGAGCAGTACTTC
TRBJ1-2,TRBV6-1,TRBD1,few,CASRGDRGLYGYTF,TGTGCCAGCAGAGGGGACAGGGGCCTATATGGCTACACCTTC
TRBJ1-2,TRBV28,NA,NA,CATLRGGGYTF,TGTGCCACCCTGAGGGGGGGCGGCTACACCTTC
TRBJ2-7,TRBV7-6,TRBD1,NA,CASSPRQGDQHEQYF,TGTGCCAGCAGCCCGCGACAGGGCGATCAACACGAGCAGTACTTC
TRBJ2-1,TRBV12-5,NA,NA,CASGLVAKRGEGRSEQFF,TGTGCTAGTGGTTTGGTTGCGAAAAGGGGGGAGGGCCGCAGTGAGCAGTTCTTC
TRBJ2-6,TRBV28,NA,NA,CASSLSGGRSSGANVLTF,TGTGCCAGCAGTTTATCCGGGGGGCGGTCATCTGGGGCCAACGTCCTGACTTTC